This T cell receptor beta chain was sequenced in a study of T-cell memory formation after mild COVID-19. General study points: Memory cells collected pre-infection included some clones that later responded, suggesting cross-reactive memory joined.

V was trimmed by 8 bases and J by 5 bases, leaving 13 bases between them. Germline V gives CDR1 MNHNS, CDR2 SASEGT. CDR3 length: 14 residues. TCRdb analysed the 5' RACE reads with MiXCR anew, one entry per CDR3 protein. The data contain tens of thousands of distinct CDR3 sequences, roughly 7.2% of them seen just once; the ten biggest clones take up roughly 0.79%. A few counts support this clonotype. Its specificity is unknown. The sequencing sample was made of PBMCs or a T cell subset sorted from them (not recorded which). The receptor comes from an adult who had mild COVID-19 (a few samples of this study predate the infection). Cell type and time point are not known. The rearrangement uses TRBV6-1 and TRBJ1-6; TRBD1 might be the D (5 bases). The CDR3 DNA sequence: TGTGCCAGCCTCAAGCAGGGTAATAATTCACCCCTCCACTTT. Its translation: CASLKQGNNSPLHF.